The present T cell receptor beta chain was sequenced within a study of monozygotic twins with inflammatory bowel disease. Study-level findings and limits: Telling different T cell subtypes apart from each other was not possible.

The germline CDR1 and CDR2 sequences are SGHKS and YYEKEE (reference sequence). CDR3 length: 15 residues. TCRdb re-called the 5' RACE reads and shows each CDR3 protein once, DNA omitted. Recorded for this sample: about 210,000 distinct CDR3 sequences. Details on this clonotype: Its cognate antigen is unknown.

Sequenced input: blood. The clonotype originates from a human donor with ulcerative colitis or Crohn's disease, or a healthy co-twin of an affected twin (not recorded which). The chain links TRBV5-5 to TRBJ2-1; TCRdb's assignment of TRBD1 cannot be checked, as there is no DNA. CDR3 residues: CASSLGRLGVNEQFF.